This record looks at one T cell receptor beta chain sequence and its context. Some clones are missing from TCRdb's copy, which holds only in-frame ones; the method was immunoSEQ multiplex PCR. The sample carries around 75,000 clones, around 82% recorded once. This specimen belongs to a study of control samples from healthy donors and cancer patients. The V end lost 6 bases, the J end lost 2 bases, and 16 bases lay between the germline ends. The CDR3 loop spans 15 amino acids. CDR1 is MDHEN and CDR2 is SYDVKM in the germline V gene. Input material: blood. The V call is TRBV28, the J call TRBJ1-2, with no clear D. This clonotype was obtained from a man aged 50 or older in good health. The CDR3 protein is CASSRTALGNYGYTF. The CDR3, as DNA: TGTGCCAGCAGCAGGACGGCTCTTGGGAACTATGGCTACACCTTC.